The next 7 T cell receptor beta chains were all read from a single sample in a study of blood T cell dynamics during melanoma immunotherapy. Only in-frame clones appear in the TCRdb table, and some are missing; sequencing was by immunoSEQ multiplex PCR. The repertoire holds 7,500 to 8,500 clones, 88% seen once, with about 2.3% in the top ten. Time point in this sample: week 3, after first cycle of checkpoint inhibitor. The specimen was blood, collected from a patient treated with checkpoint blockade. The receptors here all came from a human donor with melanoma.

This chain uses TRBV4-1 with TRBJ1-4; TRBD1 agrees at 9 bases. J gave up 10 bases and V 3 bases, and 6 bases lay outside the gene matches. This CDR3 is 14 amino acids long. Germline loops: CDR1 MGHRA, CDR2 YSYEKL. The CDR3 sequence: CASSQGTGLIKLFF. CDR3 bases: TGCGCCAGCAGCCAGGGGACAGGGCTCATAAAACTGTTTTTT.

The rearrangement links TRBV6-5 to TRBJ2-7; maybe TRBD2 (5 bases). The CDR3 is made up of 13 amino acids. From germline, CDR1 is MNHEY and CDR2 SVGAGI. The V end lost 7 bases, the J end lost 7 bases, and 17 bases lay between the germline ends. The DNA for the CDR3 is TGTGCCAGCAATACACCCGGCTCGGGAGAGCAGTACTTC. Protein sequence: CASNTPGSGEQYF.

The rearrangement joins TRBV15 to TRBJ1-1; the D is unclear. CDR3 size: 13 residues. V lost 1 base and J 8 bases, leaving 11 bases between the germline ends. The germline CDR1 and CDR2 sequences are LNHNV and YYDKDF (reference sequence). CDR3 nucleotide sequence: TGTGCCACCAGCAGAGTTTTGCAGACCGAAGCTTTCTTT. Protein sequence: CATSRVLQTEAFF.

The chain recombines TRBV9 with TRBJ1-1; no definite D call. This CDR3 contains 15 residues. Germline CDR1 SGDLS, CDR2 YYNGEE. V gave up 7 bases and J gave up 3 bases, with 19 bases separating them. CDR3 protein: CASARAGGQDTEAFF. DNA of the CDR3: TGTGCCAGCGCTAGGGCCGGCGGTCAGGACACTGAAGCTTTCTTT.

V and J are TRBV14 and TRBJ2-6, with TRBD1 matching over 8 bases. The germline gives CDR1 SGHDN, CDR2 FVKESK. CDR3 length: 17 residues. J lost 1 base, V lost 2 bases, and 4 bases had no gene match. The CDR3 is CASSQQGARSGANVLTF. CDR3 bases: TGTGCCAGCAGCCAACAGGGGGCGCGGTCTGGGGCCAACGTCCTGACTTTC.

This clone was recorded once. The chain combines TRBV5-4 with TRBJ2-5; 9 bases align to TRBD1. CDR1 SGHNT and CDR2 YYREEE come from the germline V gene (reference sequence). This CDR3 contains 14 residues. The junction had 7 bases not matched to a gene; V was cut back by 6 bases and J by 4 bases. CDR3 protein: CASTGTGLGETQYF. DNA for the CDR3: TGTGCCAGCACAGGGACAGGGTTAGGAGAGACCCAGTACTTC.

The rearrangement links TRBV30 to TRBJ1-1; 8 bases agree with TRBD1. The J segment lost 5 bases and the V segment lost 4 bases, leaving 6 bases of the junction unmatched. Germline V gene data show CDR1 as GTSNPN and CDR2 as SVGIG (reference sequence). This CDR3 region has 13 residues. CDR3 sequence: CAWTRGRRTEAFF. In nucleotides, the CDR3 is TGTGCCTGGACCAGGGGGCGACGGACTGAAGCTTTCTTT.